The subject of this entry is one T cell receptor (beta chain). This sample was included in a study of blood T cell repertoires in COVID-19. Across the whole study: The analysed material was cDNA or gDNA that came from T cells, B-cell-depleted T cells, or PBMCs.

Germline assignment: CDR1 SGHRS and CDR2 YFSETQ. Trimming took 0 bases from V and 4 from J, leaving 10 bases between them. The CDR3 length is 15 residues. Sequenced by immunoSEQ multiplex PCR; TCRdb stores in-frame clones only, minus some. The table shows 250,000 to 350,000 clones, with about 87% occurring only once. The rearrangement links TRBV5-1 to TRBJ2-2; D may be TRBD2 (5 bases). The sequencing sample was made of peripheral blood. This receptor was taken from a woman aged 50 to 65 who had recovered from COVID-19. DNA of the CDR3: TGCGCCAGCAGCTTGGGGGAGACAAGCACCGGGGAGCTGTTTTTT. It yields the protein CASSLGETSTGELFF. Looking up the rest from reference TRBV5-1 and TRBJ2-2 gives the full variable domain: KAGVTQTPRYLIKTRGQQVTLSCSPISGHRSVSWYQQTPGQGLQFLFEYFSETQRNKGNFPGRFSGRQFSNSRSEMNVSTLELGDSALYLCASSLGETSTGELFFGEGSRLTVL.